The source of this TCR beta chain is a study of T cell responses to AZD1222 COVID-19 vaccine. Study results and limitations: Donors were largely white British and mainly female; clonal diversity was possibly underestimated. Spike-wide coverage was observed for vaccine-associated CD4 TCRs, with dominant responses at 160-218 and 743-854.

Only in-frame clones appear in the TCRdb table, and some are missing; sequencing was by immunoSEQ multiplex PCR. The table lists about 81,000 clones, 80% to 95% of them singletons. Per germline, CDR1 SEHNR and CDR2 FQNEAQ (reference sequence). Trimming took 1 base from V and 5 from J, leaving 11 bases between them. CDR3 length: 14 residues. In the case of this clone: Its specificity is not known.

The receptor's source is an adult who received the AZD1222 COVID-19 vaccine. This chain connects TRBV7-9 to TRBJ2-5; a weak D match, TRBD1 (5 bases). Sequenced material: peripheral blood, taken 28 days after the second AZD1222 dose. The CDR3 coding sequence is TGTGCCAGCAGCTTAGGGTTAGGGGCGGAGACCCAGTACTTC. It specifies CASSLGLGAETQYF.